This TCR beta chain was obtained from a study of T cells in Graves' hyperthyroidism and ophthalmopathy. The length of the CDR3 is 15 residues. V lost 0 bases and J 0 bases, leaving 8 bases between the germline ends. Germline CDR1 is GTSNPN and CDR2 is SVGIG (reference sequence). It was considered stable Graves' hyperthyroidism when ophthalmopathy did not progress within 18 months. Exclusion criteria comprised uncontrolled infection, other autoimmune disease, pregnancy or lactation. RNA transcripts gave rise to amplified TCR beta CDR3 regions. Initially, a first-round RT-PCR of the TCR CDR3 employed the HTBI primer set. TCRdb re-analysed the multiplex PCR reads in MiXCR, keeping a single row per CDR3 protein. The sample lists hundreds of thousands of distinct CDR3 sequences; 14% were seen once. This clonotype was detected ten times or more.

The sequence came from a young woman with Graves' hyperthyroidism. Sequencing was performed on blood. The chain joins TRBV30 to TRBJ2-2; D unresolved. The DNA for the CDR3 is TGTGCCTGGAGTGTAACGGTAGCGAACACCGGGGAGCTGTTTTTT. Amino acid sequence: CAWSVTVANTGELFF.